A selection of T cell receptor beta chains follows, all from one sample in a study of shared clonotypes between healthy human individuals. Profiling relied on immunoSEQ multiplex PCR, and the TCRdb table lists in-frame clones only, not all of them. The table lists about half a million clones, 79% of them singletons, with 10% to 15% in the top ten. Sequenced sample: PBMCs. The receptors derive from a woman aged 40-49 years in good health. Some clones in this sample may be carry-over from other donors' samples. Each CDR3 is given with its conserved first and last residue. The D gene is left open where the match is weak. Expanded clones are given a class, and other clones once, few, many or no size at all.

v_call	clone_size	d_call	j_call	cdr3_aa
TRBV27	few	-	TRBJ1-2	CASSLSRNYGYTF
TRBV18	-	TRBD1	TRBJ2-3	CASSRPDRVDTQYF
TRBV5-1	-	-	TRBJ2-7	CASSYTGILSYEQYF
TRBV7-8	-	-	TRBJ1-1	CASSRRTAILNTEAFF
TRBV19	-	-	TRBJ2-1	CASSAGHFLNNEQFF
TRBV6-1	-	TRBD1	TRBJ1-2	CASREISTGEYGYTF
TRBV9	-	-	TRBJ1-1	CASSGPTGLTNTEAFF
TRBV5-1	-	-	TRBJ1-2	CATSGQNNYGYTF
TRBV7-8	-	TRBD1	TRBJ2-7	CASSWDRYEQYF
TRBV28	-	TRBD2	TRBJ2-7	CASRSGLAGGSPYEQYF
TRBV18	-	-	TRBJ1-2	CASSLPDIYLNYGYTF
TRBV11-1	-	TRBD2	TRBJ2-3	CASSPGGLAIADTQYF
TRBV7-2	-	-	TRBJ2-3	CASSLGPSLTDTQYF
TRBV11-2	-	-	TRBJ2-4	CASSLVAGTAKNIQYF
TRBV7-2	-	TRBD2	TRBJ2-2	CASLRAGDFGELFF
TRBV25-1	-	TRBD1	TRBJ1-2	CASSASGTGPTYYTF
TRBV28	-	-	TRBJ2-4	CASSPPGDLSKNIQYF
TRBV28	-	-	TRBJ2-6	CASSSQDRETRILEANVLTF
TRBV11-3	once	TRBD2	TRBJ2-1	CASSQGLAGGYNEQFF
TRBV7-9	-	-	TRBJ1-2	CASSLEGEGGYTF
TRBV7-6	-	-	TRBJ2-7	CASSPTGSYEQYF
TRBV6-5	-	-	TRBJ1-2	CASSYYSGEGYTF
TRBV19	-	TRBD2	TRBJ2-1	CASRWTSGSYNEQFF
TRBV5-5	-	-	TRBJ2-7	CASSWVPDDYEQYF